In its sample, the clone carrying this TCR beta chain was seen many times. The antigen is not known. The sample comes from a study of T-cell memory formation after mild COVID-19. Points from the study as a whole: Second-wave clones with a day 37 peak had unconfirmed SARS-CoV-2 specificity.

One entry per CDR3 protein results from TCRdb running MiXCR on the 5' RACE reads. The sample lists 110,000 to 150,000 distinct CDR3 sequences; around 15% were seen once. J was trimmed by 3 bases and V by 0 bases; bases with no gene match: 9. Germline V gives CDR1 MGHRA, CDR2 YSYEKL. CDR3 length equals 17 residues. The sequence derives from an adult woman who had mild COVID-19 (a few samples of this study predate the infection). Cell type and time point are not known. The chain employs TRBV4-1 and TRBJ1-2, with TRBD1 identical over 8 bases. The specimen was PBMCs or a T cell subset sorted from them (not recorded which). The CDR3 loop reads CASSQEAGGSIDYGYTF. The CDR3 nucleotides read TGCGCCAGCAGCCAAGAAGCAGGGGGCTCCATCGACTATGGCTACACCTTC.